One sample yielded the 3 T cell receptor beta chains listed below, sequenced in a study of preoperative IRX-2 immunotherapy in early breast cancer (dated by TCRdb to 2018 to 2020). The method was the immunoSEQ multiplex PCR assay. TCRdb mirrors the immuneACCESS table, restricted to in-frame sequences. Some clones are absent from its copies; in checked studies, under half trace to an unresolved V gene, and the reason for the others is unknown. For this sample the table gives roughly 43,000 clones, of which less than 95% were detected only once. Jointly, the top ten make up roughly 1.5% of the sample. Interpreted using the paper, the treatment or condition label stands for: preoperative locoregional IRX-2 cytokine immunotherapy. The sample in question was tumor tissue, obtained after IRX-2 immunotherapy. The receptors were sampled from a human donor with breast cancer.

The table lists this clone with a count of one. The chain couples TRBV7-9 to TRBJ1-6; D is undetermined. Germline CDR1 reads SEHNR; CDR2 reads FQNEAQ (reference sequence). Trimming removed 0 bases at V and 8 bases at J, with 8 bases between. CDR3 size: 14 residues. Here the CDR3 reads CASSLAGNYSPLHF. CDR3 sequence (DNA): TGTGCCAGCAGCTTAGCAGGGAACTATTCACCCCTCCACTTT.

CDR3 DNA: TGTGCCAGCAGCTTAGCTCTCCTAGCGGGAGTGACAGATACGCAGTATTTT. Its translation: CASSLALLAGVTDTQYF. The chain has TRBV7-9 and TRBJ2-3; 10 nucleotides agree with TRBD2. Germline V gene sequence: CDR1 SEHNR, CDR2 FQNEAQ (reference sequence). This CDR3 has 17 residues. The V and J ends lost 0 bases and 3 bases, in that order; junction bases with no gene match: 6.

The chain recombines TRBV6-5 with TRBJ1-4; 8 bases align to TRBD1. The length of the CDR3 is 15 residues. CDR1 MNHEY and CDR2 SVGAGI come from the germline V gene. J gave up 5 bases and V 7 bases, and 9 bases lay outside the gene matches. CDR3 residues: CASTSGGEGNEKLFF. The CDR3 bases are TGTGCCAGCACTTCAGGGGGCGAAGGAAATGAAAAACTGTTTTTT.